These 14 T cell receptor beta chains originate from one sample sequenced in a study of beta chain features in type 1 diabetes. The sequenced template was cDNA made from the entire isolated RNA. Libraries were prepared by immunoSEQ multiplex PCR; TCRdb keeps only in-frame clonotypes and omits some of them. The sample consists of roughly 170,000 clones, more than 10% of them appearing once. The sequencing input was central memory CD4+ T cells from blood. The origin of the receptors is a woman under 30 in good health.

The rearrangement uses TRBV7-9 and TRBJ1-2; no reliable D call. The V gene's germline CDR1 is SEHNR and CDR2 FQNEAQ (reference sequence). Trimming removed 1 base from V and 6 bases from J, with 9 bases in between. CDR3 length equals 13 residues. In DNA, the CDR3 is TGTGCCAGCAGCTTAGTACGGGTGGATGGCTACACCTTC. This translates into CASSLVRVDGYTF.

This clone was counted between two and nine times. Written as DNA, the CDR3 is TGTGCCAGCAGCTCGCCGTCGGGGGACAGGGTGGACGTAAGGCAGTTCTTC. It translates to CASSSPSGDRVDVRQFF. V gene TRBV5-8 combines with J gene TRBJ2-1; 9 bases line up with TRBD1. Germline CDR1 SGHTS, CDR2 YDEGEE. J gave up 12 bases and V 3 bases, and 19 bases lay outside the gene matches. The CDR3 length is 17 residues.

The V and J genes are TRBV25-1 and TRBJ1-2; the D is unclear. This CDR3 has 11 amino acids. V lost 9 bases, J lost 0 bases, and 5 bases lay in between. Germline lookup yields CDR1 MGHDK and CDR2 SYGVNS. CDR3 sequence (DNA): TGTGCCAGTTCAGCTAACTATGGCTACACCTTC. Amino acids: CASSANYGYTF.

The chain couples TRBV19 to TRBJ2-7; weak D call: TRBD2 (5 bases). Between the trimmed V and J ends, which lost 3 bases and 5 bases, there was a span of 11 bases. The CDR3 spans 13 residues. The V gene's germline CDR1 is LNHDA and CDR2 SQIVND (reference sequence). The CDR3 sequence is CASSIARGDEQYF. CDR3 bases: TGTGCCAGTAGTATCGCCCGGGGTGACGAGCAGTACTTC.

This chain connects TRBV2 to TRBJ2-6; weak D call: TRBD2 (6 bases). V was cut by 8 bases and J by 7 bases, with 15 bases left in between. The CDR3 runs to 14 residues. Looked up from germline, CDR1 is SNHLY and CDR2 is FYNNEI. CDR3 DNA: TGTGCCAGCCGGGGCGGGGTGAGAGCCAACGTCCTGACTTTC. Translated: CASRGGVRANVLTF.

This clone was picked up a small number of times. Since a much larger clone is just one base distant, this may be a read error. The chain has TRBV7-9 and TRBJ1-1; D gene uncertain. Germline values: CDR1 SEHNR, CDR2 FQNEAQ (reference sequence). The CDR3 covers 11 residues. V lost 5 bases, J lost 1 base, and 2 bases lay in between. The CDR3 protein is CASSRNTEAFF. Here the CDR3 DNA reads TGTGCCAGCAGCCGGAACACTGAAGCTTTCTTT. Variable domain in full (rest from reference TRBV7-9 and TRBJ1-1): DTGVSQNPRHKITKRGQNVTFRCDPISEHNRLYWYRQTLGQGPEFLTYFQNEAQLEKSRLLSDRFSAERPKGSFSTLEIQRTEQGDSAMYLCASSRNTEAFFGQGTRLTVV.

The CDR3 nucleotides are TGTGCCAGCAGCTTAGGGGTGGGAGCCGGGGAGCTGTTTTTT. Amino acid sequence: CASSLGVGAGELFF. The chain employs TRBV11-2 and TRBJ2-2; possibly TRBD2 for D (5 bases). The germline CDR1 and CDR2 sequences are SGHAT and FQNNGV. This CDR3 has 14 amino acids. V shed 1 base and J shed 6 bases, with 9 bases lying between them.

This clone was detected a few times. The chain joins TRBV11-2 to TRBJ2-3, with a weak D call TRBD1 (5 bases). The ends were cut back, 4 bases at V and 5 bases at J, with 19 bases in the middle. The CDR3 extends over 16 amino acids. The V gene's germline CDR1 is SGHAT and CDR2 FQNNGV. CDR3 nucleotides: TGTGCCAGCAGCTCACAACTCGGGCGAAGGGGAGATACGCAGTATTTT. This codes for CASSSQLGRRGDTQYF.

V gene TRBV27 combines with J gene TRBJ2-5; 10 bases fit TRBD2. The CDR3 has 15 amino acids. The trim removed 6 bases at V and 0 bases at J, leaving 4 bases unmatched. Germline V gene lookup returns CDR1 MNHEY and CDR2 SMNVEV (reference sequence). The CDR3 DNA is TGTGCCAGCAGCAAGACTAGCGGGTACCAAGAGACCCAGTACTTC. As protein: CASSKTSGYQETQYF.

The rearrangement links TRBV28 to TRBJ2-4; D possibly corresponds to TRBD2 (6 bases). CDR3 size: 16 residues. CDR1 is MDHEN, CDR2 SYDVKM, per germline. V shed 4 bases and J shed 4 bases, with 17 bases lying between them. Here the CDR3 DNA reads TGTGCCAGCAGTTCGTGGAAGAGGGGACTTAAAAACATTCAGTACTTC. Translating it yields CASSSWKRGLKNIQYF.

This clone has more than one count but fewer than ten. DNA for the CDR3: TGTGCCAGCAGCCCCGGACAGGGAAGGGAAAAACTGTTTTTT. This encodes CASSPGQGREKLFF. The gene calls are TRBV7-6 and TRBJ1-4; 8 nucleotides align to TRBD1. CDR1 is SGHVS and CDR2 is FNYEAQ in the germline V gene. The CDR3 is made up of 14 amino acids. Trimming cost V 5 bases and J 8 bases; bases outside gene matches: 7.

The genes are TRBV11-1 and TRBJ2-7; 7 nucleotides align to TRBD1. V shed 4 bases and J 1 base; nucleotides not matched to a gene: 10. Per the germline V gene, CDR1 is SGHAT and CDR2 is FQDESV (reference sequence). The CDR3 covers 16 residues. In DNA, the CDR3 is TGTGCCAGCAGCTCCTCCCTCGGACAGGTTTCCTACGAGCAGTACTTC. Translating gives CASSSSLGQVSYEQYF.

The chain couples TRBV6-5 to TRBJ2-5, with 10 bases matching TRBD2. Germline assignment: CDR1 MNHEY and CDR2 SVGAGI. V shed 5 bases and J 1 base; nucleotides not matched to a gene: 1. The CDR3 sequence is 14 residues long. The CDR3 bases are TGTGCCAGCAGTAGCGGGAGGGCCCAAGAGACCCAGTACTTC. This gives the protein CASSSGRAQETQYF.

This clone appeared a few times. The V call is TRBV12-5, the J call TRBJ2-6, with 7 bases fitting TRBD1. This CDR3 is built from 16 residues. V lost 1 base and J lost 2; bases outside the gene matches: 2. CDR1 LGHNT and CDR2 FRNRAP come from the germline V gene. The CDR3 is CASGLGQGAGANVLTF. The DNA of the CDR3 is TGTGCTAGTGGTTTGGGACAGGGTGCTGGGGCCAACGTCCTGACTTTC. Combining the CDR3 with reference TRBV12-5 and TRBJ2-6 gives the whole variable domain DARVTQTPRHKVTEMGQEVTMRCQPILGHNTVFWYRQTMMQGLELLAYFRNRAPLDDSGMPKDRFSAEMPDATLATLKIQPSEPRDSAVYFCASGLGQGAGANVLTFGAGSRLTVL.